These T cell receptor beta chains were read from a single sample in a study of T-cell memory formation after mild COVID-19. TCRdb called the 5' RACE reads again in MiXCR, with one record for every CDR3 protein. In the table there are hundreds of thousands of distinct CDR3 sequences, about a fifth of which are singletons. The specimen was PBMCs or a T cell subset sorted from them (not recorded which). Every receptor here comes from an adult woman who had mild COVID-19 (a few samples of this study predate the infection). Cell type and time point are not known. CDR3s include the opening cysteine and the closing phenylalanine or tryptophan. The order of the fields is D gene, V gene, J gene, CDR3 length, clone size, CDR3 DNA, CDR3 protein. A D gene is named only where the DNA matches it firmly. Size values are once, few and many counts, or a class for expanded clones, and some rows have none.

d_gene: TRBD1
v_gene: TRBV27
j_gene: TRBJ2-1
len: 13
abundance: .
CDR3nt: TGTGCCAGCAGTTTGACAGGGGGTAGGGAGCAGTTCTTC
CDR3aa: CASSLTGGREQFF

d_gene: TRBD2
v_gene: TRBV25-1
j_gene: TRBJ2-4
len: 13
abundance: .
CDR3nt: TGTGCCAGCAGTCCCGGGAGGGCTGGCATTCAGTACTTC
CDR3aa: CASSPGRAGIQYF

d_gene: TRBD1
v_gene: TRBV5-1
j_gene: TRBJ2-7
len: 16
abundance: few
CDR3nt: TGCGCCAGCAGCTCAGGGGGACAGACAGGGTTTGGCGAGCAGTACTTC
CDR3aa: CASSSGGQTGFGEQYF

d_gene: TRBD2
v_gene: TRBV20-1
j_gene: TRBJ2-1
len: 16
abundance: .
CDR3nt: TGCAGTGCTAGAGGACCCGCGGGACTAGCGGGAAGTGAGCAGTTCTTC
CDR3aa: CSARGPAGLAGSEQFF

d_gene: .
v_gene: TRBV20-1
j_gene: TRBJ2-5
len: 14
abundance: many
CDR3nt: TGCAGTGCTAGTTCTCCTATACTTACGGAGACCCAGTACTTC
CDR3aa: CSASSPILTETQYF

d_gene: .
v_gene: TRBV5-1
j_gene: TRBJ2-5
len: 14
abundance: .
CDR3nt: TGCGCCAGCAGCTTGGTGGCAGGGAAAGAGACCCAGTACTTC
CDR3aa: CASSLVAGKETQYF

d_gene: .
v_gene: TRBV12-3/TRBV12-4
j_gene: TRBJ2-3
len: 12
abundance: .
CDR3nt: TGTGCCAGCACCAGCCACACAGATACGCAGTATTTT
CDR3aa: CASTSHTDTQYF

d_gene: .
v_gene: TRBV2
j_gene: TRBJ1-2
len: 13
abundance: .
CDR3nt: TGTGCCAGCAGTGCTGACTTATGGAAGGGCTACACCTTC
CDR3aa: CASSADLWKGYTF

d_gene: TRBD1
v_gene: TRBV15
j_gene: TRBJ1-2
len: 13
abundance: .
CDR3nt: TGTGCCACCAGCTCGGACAGGGCCTATGGCTACACCTTC
CDR3aa: CATSSDRAYGYTF

d_gene: TRBD2
v_gene: TRBV12-3/TRBV12-4
j_gene: TRBJ2-3
len: 17
abundance: few
CDR3nt: TGTGCCAGCAGTCCTCTTGGGACTAGCGGATTCACAGATACGCAGTATTTT
CDR3aa: CASSPLGTSGFTDTQYF

d_gene: .
v_gene: TRBV5-4
j_gene: TRBJ1-1
len: 12
abundance: few
CDR3nt: TGTGCCAGCAGCCCTATTGACACTGAAGCTTTCTTT
CDR3aa: CASSPIDTEAFF

d_gene: .
v_gene: TRBV15
j_gene: TRBJ1-5
len: 16
abundance: .
CDR3nt: TGTGCCACCAGCAGAGATGACAGTTATAGCAATCAGCCCCAGCATTTT
CDR3aa: CATSRDDSYSNQPQHF

d_gene: .
v_gene: TRBV5-6
j_gene: TRBJ2-2
len: 13
abundance: many
CDR3nt: TGTGCCAGCAGCTGGGCCGGCACCGGGGAGCTGTTTTTT
CDR3aa: CASSWAGTGELFF

d_gene: .
v_gene: TRBV5-1
j_gene: TRBJ1-1
len: 13
abundance: few
CDR3nt: TGCGCCAGCAGCTTGGCCGCATCTCCTGAAGCTTTCTTT
CDR3aa: CASSLAASPEAFF

d_gene: .
v_gene: TRBV20-1
j_gene: TRBJ2-7
len: 15
abundance: few
CDR3nt: TGCAGTGGATACGTAGGGATCGCCTTCTCCTACGAGCAGTACTTC
CDR3aa: CSGYVGIAFSYEQYF

d_gene: TRBD1
v_gene: TRBV7-9
j_gene: TRBJ1-1
len: 15
abundance: few
CDR3nt: TGTGCCAGCAGCTTTCCAGGGACAGGGATCACTGAAGCTTTCTTT
CDR3aa: CASSFPGTGITEAFF

d_gene: TRBD1
v_gene: TRBV5-1
j_gene: TRBJ2-5
len: 14
abundance: few
CDR3nt: TGCGCCAGCAGTCGGACAGGAAAACAAGAGACCCAGTACTTC
CDR3aa: CASSRTGKQETQYF

d_gene: TRBD1
v_gene: TRBV29-1
j_gene: TRBJ2-7
len: 12
abundance: .
CDR3nt: TGCAGCGTTGAGTACAGGGGATACGAGCAGTACTTC
CDR3aa: CSVEYRGYEQYF

d_gene: TRBD1
v_gene: TRBV5-1
j_gene: TRBJ2-3
len: 17
abundance: few
CDR3nt: TGCGCCAGCAGCTCCCCCGGGACAGCAGGGTACACAGATACGCAGTATTTT
CDR3aa: CASSSPGTAGYTDTQYF

d_gene: TRBD1
v_gene: TRBV7-8
j_gene: TRBJ2-3
len: 13
abundance: .
CDR3nt: TGTGCCAGCAGCTTTACACAGGGGGATACGCAGTATTTT
CDR3aa: CASSFTQGDTQYF

d_gene: TRBD2
v_gene: TRBV7-9
j_gene: TRBJ2-7
len: 15
abundance: .
CDR3nt: TGTGCCAGCAGCCAACCGGGACTAGCCGAGTACGAGCAGTACTTC
CDR3aa: CASSQPGLAEYEQYF

d_gene: TRBD2
v_gene: TRBV20-1
j_gene: TRBJ2-3
len: 13
abundance: .
CDR3nt: TGCAGTGCTCAAGCGGGAAGCACAGATACGCAGTATTTT
CDR3aa: CSAQAGSTDTQYF

d_gene: TRBD1
v_gene: TRBV19
j_gene: TRBJ2-2
len: 16
abundance: few
CDR3nt: TGTGCCAGTAGCCCCACTGGGACAGGGAACACCGGGGAGCTGTTTTTT
CDR3aa: CASSPTGTGNTGELFF

d_gene: .
v_gene: TRBV7-2
j_gene: TRBJ2-3
len: 15
abundance: .
CDR3nt: TGTGCCAGCAGCCCGACGACCGGGAGCGGAGATACGCAGTATTTT
CDR3aa: CASSPTTGSGDTQYF

d_gene: .
v_gene: TRBV5-1
j_gene: TRBJ1-2
len: 14
abundance: .
CDR3nt: TGCGCCAGCAGCTCCCCGACTGTGAACTATGGCTACACCTTC
CDR3aa: CASSSPTVNYGYTF

d_gene: TRBD1
v_gene: TRBV10-3
j_gene: TRBJ2-7
len: 17
abundance: .
CDR3nt: TGTGCCATCAGTGAGTTAAGCGACAGGGCTTTTTCCTACGAGCAGTACTTC
CDR3aa: CAISELSDRAFSYEQYF

d_gene: .
v_gene: TRBV7-8
j_gene: TRBJ2-5
len: 13
abundance: few
CDR3nt: TGTGCCAGCAGCTCCGACGGAGAAGAGACCCAGTACTTC
CDR3aa: CASSSDGEETQYF

d_gene: TRBD2
v_gene: TRBV12-3/TRBV12-4
j_gene: TRBJ2-4
len: 17
abundance: .
CDR3nt: TGTGCCAGCAGTTCGAAGACTAGCGGGGGGGCCAAAAACATTCAGTACTTC
CDR3aa: CASSSKTSGGAKNIQYF

d_gene: .
v_gene: TRBV5-6
j_gene: TRBJ1-5
len: 15
abundance: .
CDR3nt: TGTGCCAGCAGCTTGTATCGCGCCGGCGATCAGCCCCAGCATTTT
CDR3aa: CASSLYRAGDQPQHF

d_gene: TRBD1
v_gene: TRBV14
j_gene: TRBJ1-2
len: 15
abundance: .
CDR3nt: TGTGCCAGCAGTCCCGGGACAGGGGGAAACTATGGCTACACCTTC
CDR3aa: CASSPGTGGNYGYTF

d_gene: TRBD1
v_gene: TRBV29-1
j_gene: TRBJ2-7
len: 17
abundance: few
CDR3nt: TGCAGCGTTTCAGCAAGGCCTCAGGGGGCCCACACCTACGAGCAGTACTTC
CDR3aa: CSVSARPQGAHTYEQYF

d_gene: .
v_gene: TRBV29-1
j_gene: TRBJ2-1
len: 16
abundance: few
CDR3nt: TGCAGCGTTGAAAAGATGACAGGAGGACTCCGCAATGAGCAGTTCTTC
CDR3aa: CSVEKMTGGLRNEQFF

d_gene: TRBD1
v_gene: TRBV6-6
j_gene: TRBJ1-2
len: 15
abundance: .
CDR3nt: TGTGCCAGCAGTTTCCCCGGGACAGGGGAGGGTGGCTACACCTTC
CDR3aa: CASSFPGTGEGGYTF

d_gene: .
v_gene: TRBV3-1
j_gene: TRBJ1-1
len: 13
abundance: few
CDR3nt: TGTGCCAGCAGCCAAATGACGAACACTGAAGCTTTCTTT
CDR3aa: CASSQMTNTEAFF

d_gene: .
v_gene: TRBV18
j_gene: TRBJ1-1
len: 13
abundance: .
CDR3nt: TGTGCCAGCTCAGCCCGGACGCCGCCTGAAGCTTTCTTT
CDR3aa: CASSARTPPEAFF